The rows below give T cell receptor beta chains drawn from one sample of a study of T cells in Graves' hyperthyroidism and ophthalmopathy. TCRdb reprocessed the multiplex PCR reads with MiXCR, giving one entry per CDR3 protein. The sample consists of a few hundred thousand distinct CDR3 sequences, about 16% of them appearing once. Source material: blood. Receptors were obtained from a middle-aged woman with Graves' ophthalmopathy. The CDR3 runs from the conserved cysteine through the conserved F or W. A D gene is named only where the DNA matches it firmly. Rows give clone size only sometimes, using once, few, many, or a class for an expanded clone.

V	D	J	size	CDR3	DNA
TRBV20-1	TRBD2	TRBJ2-3	few	CSATGLGSTDTQYF	TGCAGTGCTACAGGACTAGGCAGCACAGATACGCAGTATTTT
TRBV28	NA	TRBJ1-1	many	CASSGYRDAFF	TGTGCCAGCAGTGGATACAGGGATGCTTTCTTT
TRBV29-1	TRBD1	TRBJ1-1	many	CSVGTANTEAFF	TGCAGCGTCGGGACAGCGAACACTGAAGCTTTCTTT
TRBV28	TRBD1	TRBJ2-6	few	CASSSGQAFSGANVLTF	TGTGCCAGCAGTTCCGGACAGGCATTTTCTGGGGCCAACGTCCTGACTTTC
TRBV11-2	NA	TRBJ2-7	many	CASSLPFGEQYF	TGTGCCAGCAGCTTACCCTTCGGCGAGCAGTACTTC
TRBV6-1	TRBD2	TRBJ2-3	NA	CASRQVAGGDSAQYF	TGTGCCAGCCGCCAAGTGGCGGGAGGTGATAGTGCGCAGTATTTT
TRBV20-1	NA	TRBJ1-6	few	CSASGLRGNSPLHF	TGCAGTGCTAGTGGGCTCCGAGGAAATTCACCCCTCCACTTT
TRBV7-6	TRBD2	TRBJ2-2	NA	CASSRPSGRASVTGELFF	TGTGCCAGCAGCCGCCCTAGCGGGAGGGCCAGTGTCACCGGGGAGCTGTTTTTT
TRBV24-1	TRBD2	TRBJ2-1	few	CATSALGRRGTSGSSSSYNEQFF	TGTGCCACCAGTGCCCTGGGGCGACGAGGGACTAGCGGGAGTTCTAGCTCCTACAATGAGCAGTTCTTC
TRBV3-1	NA	TRBJ1-4	NA	CASSSGLGEKLFF	TGTGCCAGCAGCTCTGGACTAGGGGAAAAACTGTTTTTT
TRBV9	NA	TRBJ1-6	few	CASSAQGSGSPLHF	TGTGCCAGCAGCGCCCAGGGATCGGGTTCACCCCTCCACTTT
TRBV15	NA	TRBJ2-1	NA	CATSGGPSSYNEQFF	TGTGCCACCAGCGGGGGGCCCAGCTCCTACAATGAGCAGTTCTTC
TRBV11-3	NA	TRBJ2-4	NA	CASSLDGSGDIQYF	TGTGCCAGCAGCTTAGATGGTTCGGGGGACATTCAGTACTTC
TRBV12-5	TRBD1	TRBJ1-1	many	CASGFGTGTTEAFF	TGTGCTAGTGGTTTTGGGACAGGGACCACTGAAGCTTTCTTT
TRBV12-3/TRBV12-4	NA	TRBJ1-1	many	CASSFSLWGSGTEAFF	TGTGCCAGCAGTTTTAGTTTGTGGGGGTCTGGCACTGAAGCTTTCTTT
TRBV5-1	TRBD1	TRBJ1-1	many	CASSPGVGTATGIEAFF	TGCGCCAGCAGCCCCGGGGTTGGGACAGCCACCGGAATCGAAGCTTTCTTT
TRBV19	NA	TRBJ2-7	NA	CATEGTAYEQYF	TGTGCCACGGAAGGGACCGCCTACGAGCAGTACTTC
TRBV7-3	NA	TRBJ2-2	NA	CASSAGIGTGELFF	TGTGCCAGCAGCGCCGGTATAGGCACCGGGGAGCTGTTTTTT
TRBV7-2	NA	TRBJ2-7	many	CASSLFAYEQYF	TGTGCCAGCAGCTTATTTGCCTACGAGCAGTACTTC
TRBV20-1	TRBD1	TRBJ1-1	NA	CSAFPRGGNTEAFF	TGCAGTGCTTTTCCCAGGGGGGGGAACACTGAAGCTTTCTTT
TRBV11-2	NA	TRBJ2-1	many	CASSSRPADNEQFF	TGTGCCAGCAGCTCCCGGCCAGCGGACAATGAGCAGTTCTTC
TRBV20-1	NA	TRBJ1-5	NA	CSARTGFQQPQHF	TGCAGTGCTAGAACGGGGTTTCAACAGCCCCAGCATTTT
TRBV5-1	NA	TRBJ2-1	few	CASSRDGDEQFF	TGCGCCAGCAGCAGGGACGGAGATGAGCAGTTCTTC
TRBV28	NA	TRBJ1-2	many	CASSFSQPYGYTF	TGTGCCAGCAGTTTTTCCCAGCCGTATGGCTACACCTTC
TRBV4-1	NA	TRBJ2-1	many	CASSQDGPRDFSYNEQFF	TGCGCCAGCAGCCAAGATGGGCCCCGGGACTTCTCCTACAATGAGCAGTTCTTC
TRBV15	NA	TRBJ1-6	NA	CATSEQRDSPLHF	TGTGCCACCAGTGAACAACGGGATTCACCCCTCCACTTT
TRBV19	TRBD1	TRBJ1-5	NA	CASMRDRDNQPQHF	TGTGCCAGTATGCGGGACAGGGACAATCAGCCCCAGCATTTT
TRBV9	NA	TRBJ2-3	NA	CASSRADSDTQYF	TGTGCCAGCAGCCGGGCCGACTCAGATACGCAGTATTTT
TRBV6-9	TRBD1	TRBJ1-4	few	CASSYAGTGGYEKLFF	TGTGCCAGCAGTTACGCGGGGACAGGGGGCTATGAAAAACTGTTTTTT
TRBV5-5	TRBD1	TRBJ2-1	few	CASSWGTGHYNEQFF	TGTGCCAGCAGCTGGGGGACAGGCCACTACAATGAGCAGTTCTTC
TRBV29-1	TRBD2	TRBJ2-5	NA	CSAERGSGETQYF	TGCAGCGCCGAACGCGGGAGTGGTGAGACCCAGTACTTC
TRBV30	NA	TRBJ2-5	few	CAWSRQAWGTQYF	TGTGCCTGGAGTAGACAGGCCTGGGGGACCCAGTACTTC
TRBV20-1	NA	TRBJ2-3	NA	CSAGPSTDTQYF	TGCAGTGCTGGGCCCAGCACAGATACGCAGTATTTT
TRBV6-2/TRBV6-3	NA	TRBJ2-5	few	CASSPLDKQIGETQYF	TGTGCCAGCAGTCCCTTAGACAAACAAATCGGAGAGACCCAGTACTTC
TRBV9	NA	TRBJ2-4	NA	CASSVDPWGIQYF	TGTGCCAGCAGCGTAGATCCTTGGGGCATTCAGTACTTC
TRBV7-9	NA	TRBJ1-2	few	CASSPPRQVRGFYGYTF	TGTGCCAGCAGCCCCCCCCGGCAGGTACGAGGCTTCTATGGCTACACCTTC
TRBV3-1	TRBD2	TRBJ2-7	few	CASSPGLAGGVTYEQYF	TGTGCCAGCAGCCCGGGACTAGCGGGGGGGGTAACCTACGAGCAGTACTTC
TRBV6-1	NA	TRBJ2-7	NA	CASSYSTPYEQYF	TGTGCCAGCAGCTATTCAACCCCCTACGAGCAGTACTTC
TRBV11-2	NA	TRBJ1-1	few	CASSLAQGFAEAFF	TGTGCCAGCAGCTTAGCGCAGGGTTTCGCGGAGGCTTTCTTT
TRBV28	TRBD1	TRBJ1-5	many	CASETGAMDQPQHF	TGTGCCAGCGAGACAGGGGCCATGGATCAGCCCCAGCATTTT
TRBV20-1	NA	TRBJ2-5	NA	CSAPGKETQYF	TGCAGTGCGCCGGGGAAAGAGACCCAGTACTTC